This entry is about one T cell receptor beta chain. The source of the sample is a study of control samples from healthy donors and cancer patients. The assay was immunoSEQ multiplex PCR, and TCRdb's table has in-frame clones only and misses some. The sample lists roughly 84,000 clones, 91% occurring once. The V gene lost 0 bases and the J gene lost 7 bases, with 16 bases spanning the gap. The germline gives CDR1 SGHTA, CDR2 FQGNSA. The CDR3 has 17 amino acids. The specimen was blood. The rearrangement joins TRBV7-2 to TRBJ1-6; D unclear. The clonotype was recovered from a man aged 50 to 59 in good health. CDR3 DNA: TGTGCCAGCAGCTTAGCTGTAGGCAGCGTGGTAAATTCACCCCTCCACTTT. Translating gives CASSLAVGSVVNSPLHF.